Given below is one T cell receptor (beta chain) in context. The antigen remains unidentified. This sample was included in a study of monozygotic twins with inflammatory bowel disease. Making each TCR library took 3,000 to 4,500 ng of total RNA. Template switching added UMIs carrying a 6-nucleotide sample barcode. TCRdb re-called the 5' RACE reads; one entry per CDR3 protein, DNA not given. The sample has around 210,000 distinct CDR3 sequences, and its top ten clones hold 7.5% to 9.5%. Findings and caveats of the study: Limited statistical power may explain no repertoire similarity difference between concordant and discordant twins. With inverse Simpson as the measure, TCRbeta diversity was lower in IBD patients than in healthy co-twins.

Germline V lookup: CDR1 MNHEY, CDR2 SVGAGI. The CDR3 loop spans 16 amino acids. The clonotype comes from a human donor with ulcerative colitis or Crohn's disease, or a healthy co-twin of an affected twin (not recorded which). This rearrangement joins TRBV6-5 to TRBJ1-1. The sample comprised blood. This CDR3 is CASSYSQGLMNTEAFF.